Below are 32 T cell receptor beta chains sequenced from a single sample in a study of Graves' ophthalmopathy and Graves' hyperthyroidism. Amplification of TCR beta CDR3 regions used RNA transcripts. First-round RT-PCR with HTBI primers preceded a second-round multiplex PCR. MiXCR was run by TCRdb on the multiplex PCR reads, yielding one entry per CDR3 protein. This table has 500,000 to 600,000 distinct CDR3 sequences, about 40% appearing once. The sequencing sample was made of peripheral blood or thyroid tissue (not recorded which). These receptors came from an adult man with Graves' hyperthyroidism.

This clonotype was picked up a small number of times. The chain links TRBV4-2 to TRBJ2-7; D unclear. The germline V gene has CDR1 LGHNA and CDR2 YNFKEQ. V dropped 1 base and J dropped 1 base, with 14 bases sitting between them. This CDR3 has 16 amino acids. The chain's CDR3 is CASSQAARQGSYEQYF. In DNA, the CDR3 is TGTGCCAGCAGCCAAGCCGCGCGGCAAGGGTCCTACGAGCAGTACTTC.

This clonotype has a handful of counts. This chain uses TRBV14 with TRBJ2-5; no definite D call. CDR1 and CDR2 from the germline V gene are SGHDN and FVKESK. This CDR3 is 17 amino acids long. The V and J ends lost 1 base and 9 bases respectively, with 24 bases between them. In DNA form, the CDR3 reads TGTGCCAGCAGCCAAGCCCGAGGCGGAGCACACCAAAAGCCCCAGTACTTC. It specifies CASSQARGGAHQKPQYF.

The rearrangement joins TRBV20-1 to TRBJ1-1, with D uncertain. The CDR3 contains 13 residues. V was clipped by 6 bases and J by 0 bases, with 11 bases between them. Germline V lookup: CDR1 DFQATT, CDR2 SNEGSKA (reference sequence). Here the CDR3 reads CSAESLMNTEAFF. As DNA, the CDR3 is TGCAGTGCCGAGTCTCTCATGAACACTGAAGCTTTCTTT.

Concerning this clonotype itself: A much bigger clone sits one base away, suggesting this may be a read error. Because it lacks the conserved phenylalanine or tryptophan at the end, this CDR3 is likely a read error. V is TRBV7-2 and J is TRBJ1-1; maybe TRBD1 (5 bases). CDR1 and CDR2 (germline): SGHTA, FQGNSA. The CDR3 sequence is 15 residues long. With 5 bases removed from V and 2 bases from J, the gap between germline ends came to 15 bases. The DNA for the CDR3 is TGTGCCAGCAGCATGACTCACGGGGGAAACACTGAAGCTTTCCTT. Encoded protein: CASSMTHGGNTEAFL.

This clonotype was counted between two and nine times. The chain employs TRBV7-2 and TRBJ1-1; D not certain. V was shortened by 5 bases and J by 10 bases, with 20 bases between the two germline ends. This CDR3 comprises 14 residues. Germline V CDR1 and CDR2: SGHTA, FQGNSA. The CDR3 DNA reads as TGTGCCAGCAGCCCTAGTCAGACCATCCTCGGAGCTTTCTTT. It encodes CASSPSQTILGAFF.

This clonotype was seen once. V gene TRBV7-9 combines with J gene TRBJ2-7, with 9 bases matching TRBD1. Germline V gives CDR1 SEHNR, CDR2 FQNEAQ (reference sequence). V gave up 3 bases and J gave up 5 bases; unmatched junction bases: 8. The CDR3 contains 15 residues. The CDR3: CASSFRDRAIHEQYF. The CDR3 coding sequence is TGTGCCAGCAGCTTCCGGGACAGGGCCATCCACGAGCAGTACTTC.

This clonotype was observed at least ten times. Its ends do not fully match the called genes, so a read error is possible. The V and J genes are TRBV5-1 and TRBJ2-5; D could derive from TRBD1 or TRBD2 (7 bases each). The CDR3 consists of 12 residues. From germline, CDR1 is SGHRS and CDR2 YFSETQ. The CDR3 DNA follows: TGTGCCAGCAGGGGGGGCGGAGAGACCCAGTACTTC. This sequence encodes CASRGGGETQYF.

CDR3 amino acids: CASSELGGDTEAFF. The CDR3 DNA reads TGTGCCAGCAGTGAACTGGGGGGGGACACTGAAGCTTTCTTT. V gene TRBV2 combines with J gene TRBJ1-1; D may be TRBD1 (5 bases). Trimming pared 2 bases from V and 3 bases from J, leaving 10 bases between. Germline loops: CDR1 SNHLY, CDR2 FYNNEI. This CDR3 is 14 amino acids long.

The chain's CDR3 is CASSLVSLAGANEQYF. The CDR3 nucleotides read TGTGCCAGCAGCTTAGTGAGTTTAGCGGGAGCCAACGAGCAGTACTTC. The J gene is TRBJ2-7, the V gene TRBV7-9; 9 nucleotides match TRBD2. The V segment lost 1 base and the J segment 5 bases; nucleotides outside the gene matches: 9. From germline, CDR1 is SEHNR and CDR2 FQNEAQ (reference sequence). This CDR3 region has 16 residues.

This clonotype has just a few counts. J is TRBJ1-3 and V is TRBV10-3; no definite D call. Germline V lookup: CDR1 ENHRY, CDR2 SYGVKD. Deletions cut 10 bases from V and 0 bases from J, with 16 bases between. The CDR3 contains 15 residues. CDR3 nucleotide sequence: TGTGCCAGCAGGCCTCCGATGAGCTCTGGAAACACCATATATTTT. This translates into CASRPPMSSGNTIYF.

This clonotype showed up many times. The chain is built from TRBV29-1 and TRBJ1-4; D ambiguous. CDR1 is SQVTM, CDR2 ANQGSEA, per germline. This CDR3 is 12 amino acids long. V was pared by 4 bases and J by 4 bases, with 7 bases between. CDR3 protein: CSVVTDNEKLFF. DNA for the CDR3: TGCAGCGTTGTAACAGATAATGAAAAACTGTTTTTT.

This clonotype has at least ten counts. This chain connects TRBV3-1 to TRBJ2-7; TRBD1 might be the D (5 bases). V lost 4 bases, J lost 2 bases, and 9 bases lay in between. The CDR3 runs to 13 residues. CDR1 is LGHDT, CDR2 YNNKEL, per germline (reference sequence). The CDR3 DNA follows: TGTGCCAGCAGCCTGACAGATACCTACGAGCAGTACTTC. Protein product: CASSLTDTYEQYF.

This clonotype was seen many times. J is TRBJ2-7 and V is TRBV5-1; 13 nucleotides line up with TRBD2. Germline V gene lookup returns CDR1 SGHRS and CDR2 YFSETQ. The V segment lost 5 bases and the J segment 3 bases; nucleotides outside the gene matches: 2. This CDR3 contains 14 residues. CDR3 residues: CASRRLAGGYEQYF. The CDR3 nucleotides are TGCGCCAGCAGACGACTAGCGGGGGGCTACGAGCAGTACTTC. Based on the CDR3 plus reference TRBV5-1 and TRBJ2-7, the full variable domain is KAGVTQTPRYLIKTRGQQVTLSCSPISGHRSVSWYQQTPGQGLQFLFEYFSETQRNKGNFPGRFSGRQFSNSRSEMNVSTLELGDSALYLCASRRLAGGYEQYFGPGTRLTVT.

The chain links TRBV5-5 to TRBJ2-5, with 12 positions matching TRBD1. The CDR3 contains 16 residues. The trim removed 2 bases at V and 0 bases at J, leaving 2 bases unmatched. Germline assignment: CDR1 SGHKS and CDR2 YYEKEE (reference sequence). The CDR3 DNA is TGTGCCAGCAGCTTAAGGGACAGGGGGCACCAAGAGACCCAGTACTTC. Protein sequence: CASSLRDRGHQETQYF.

This chain connects TRBV12-3 or TRBV12-4 to TRBJ2-2, with D perhaps being TRBD1 or TRBD2 (5 bases each). The CDR3 runs 14 residues. V lost 2 bases and J 6 bases, leaving 10 bases between the germline ends. CDR3 sequence: CASSLFGGAGELFF. CDR3 in DNA: TGTGCCAGCAGTTTATTTGGGGGAGCCGGGGAGCTGTTTTTT.

V usage is TRBV20-1 and J usage is TRBJ2-5; 10 positions match TRBD1. There are 14 residues in the CDR3. CDR1 is DFQATT and CDR2 is SNEGSKA in the germline V gene (reference sequence). The trim removed 3 bases at V and 4 bases at J, leaving 5 bases unmatched. CDR3 residues: CSASRDRGGETQYF. DNA for the CDR3: TGCAGTGCTAGCAGGGACAGGGGAGGAGAGACCCAGTACTTC.

This chain uses TRBV19 with TRBJ2-7; 9 bases align to TRBD2. The V gene's germline CDR1 is LNHDA and CDR2 SQIVND (reference sequence). After removal of 6 bases from V and 2 bases from J, the junction contained 11 bases not matched to a gene. The length of the CDR3 is 16 residues. The CDR3 nucleotides are TGTGCCAGTAGACCAAAGACTAGCGGAATAACCTACGAGCAGTACTTC. This codes for CASRPKTSGITYEQYF. Complete variable domain (other parts from reference TRBV19 and TRBJ2-7): DGGITQSPKYLFRKEGQNVTLSCEQNLNHDAMYWYRQDPGQGLRLIYYSQIVNDFQKGDIAEGYSVSREKKESFPLTVTSAQKNPTAFYLCASRPKTSGITYEQYFGPGTRLTVT.

This chain connects TRBV5-1 to TRBJ2-3, with D possibly TRBD1 on 5 matching bases. Germline values: CDR1 SGHRS, CDR2 YFSETQ. V was pared by 2 bases and J by 2 bases, with 9 bases between. There are 14 residues in the CDR3. CDR3 sequence: CASSFRVSTDTQYF. CDR3 nucleotide sequence: TGCGCCAGCAGCTTCAGGGTGTCCACAGATACGCAGTATTTT.

This clonotype was observed a few times. The chain joins TRBV7-8 to TRBJ2-3, with 7 bases that match TRBD2. The V and J ends lost 0 bases and 5 bases, in that order; junction bases with no gene match: 5. Looked up from germline, CDR1 is SGHVS and CDR2 is FQNEAQ. CDR3 size: 15 residues. CDR3 loop: CASSLAGGIRDTQYF. CDR3 sequence (DNA): TGTGCCAGCAGCTTAGCGGGAGGGATACGAGATACGCAGTATTTT.

This clonotype was found many times. CDR3 bases: TGTGCCAGCAGTTATACAGCACTTGGGGCCAACGTCCTGACTTTC. Amino acid sequence: CASSYTALGANVLTF. The chain employs TRBV12-3 or TRBV12-4 and TRBJ2-6; D remains ambiguous. The CDR3 spans 15 residues. V shed 4 bases and J shed 3 bases, with 10 bases lying between them.

The genes are TRBV29-1 and TRBJ2-5; 10 positions agree with TRBD2. The V and J ends lost 3 bases and 1 base, in that order; junction bases with no gene match: 5. In germline, CDR1 is SQVTM, CDR2 ANQGSEA. The CDR3 loop spans 15 amino acids. In nucleotides, the CDR3 is TGCAGCGTTGAGCTAGCGGGAGTCCCCCAAGAGACCCAGTACTTC. It encodes CSVELAGVPQETQYF.

On this clonotype itself: It may be a read error: a sequence one base away is much more abundant. The CDR3 nucleotides are TGTGCCAGCAGAGACCGGGGCGGGTCGGGGGATTCACCCCTCCACTTT. The encoded protein is CASRDRGGSGDSPLHF. V gene TRBV12-3 or TRBV12-4 combines with J gene TRBJ1-6; tentatively, D is TRBD1 (5 bases). The CDR3 is 16 amino acids. The V end was cut by 6 bases, the J end by 8 bases, with 20 bases between.

There are many counts of this clonotype. The chain recombines TRBV12-3 or TRBV12-4 with TRBJ1-6; unclear D gene. The CDR3 length is 13 residues. Deletions cut 3 bases from V and 7 bases from J, with 7 bases between. The CDR3 sequence: CASSFSVNSPLHF. The CDR3 DNA sequence: TGTGCCAGCAGTTTTTCCGTAAATTCACCCCTCCACTTT.

The J gene is TRBJ2-7, the V gene TRBV7-9, with 9 bases matching TRBD2. CDR1 and CDR2 (germline): SEHNR, FQNEAQ (reference sequence). With 1 base clipped from V and 7 bases from J, the junction kept 14 bases outside the gene matches. The CDR3 length is 17 residues. In nucleotides, the CDR3 is TGTGCCAGCAGCTTAGATAGCGGGAGACGCTCCTACAATGAGCAGTACTTC. Protein: CASSLDSGRRSYNEQYF.

This clonotype showed up many times. The rearrangement uses TRBV2 and TRBJ1-1; no definite D call. Germline CDR1 SNHLY, CDR2 FYNNEI. With 6 bases removed from V and 1 base from J, the gap between germline ends came to 15 bases. The CDR3 sequence is 15 residues long. As DNA, the CDR3 is TGTGCCAGCAGCCCTCGGGAGGGTCAGAACACTGAAGCTTTCTTT. Residues: CASSPREGQNTEAFF.

In this sample, this clonotype turned up a few times. Given a much more abundant clone one base away, this may be a read error. This chain uses TRBV28 with TRBJ2-7; 7 bases agree with TRBD1. The germline gives CDR1 MDHEN, CDR2 SYDVKM. The V segment lost 6 bases and the J segment 2 bases; nucleotides outside the gene matches: 4. CDR3 size: 13 residues. CDR3 in amino acids: CASRLGQTYEQYF. CDR3 bases: TGTGCCAGCAGGCTGGGACAGACCTACGAGCAGTACTTC.

On this clonotype itself: This clone may be a read error of a much larger clone one base away. The chain uses TRBV25-1 and TRBJ2-5; 15 positions match TRBD2. Germline lookup yields CDR1 MGHDK and CDR2 SYGVNS. The CDR3 totals 17 residues. The J segment lost 4 bases and the V segment lost 2 bases, leaving 5 bases of the junction unmatched. CDR3 DNA: TGTGCCAGCAGTGAAGGGACTAGCGGGGGGCCGGGAGAGACCCAGTACTTC. It specifies CASSEGTSGGPGETQYF.

As concerns this clonotype: This may be a read error, as it is one base from a much larger clone. This sequence joins TRBV10-3 and TRBJ2-5; the match to TRBD2 covers 7 bases. Germline CDR1 ENHRY, CDR2 SYGVKD. This CDR3 spans 15 amino acids. As DNA, the CDR3 is TGTGCCAGCAGTTACTCAGGTCGCCTTCGGGAGGCCCAGTACTTC. Its protein product is CASSYSGRLREAQYF.

About this clonotype: A much larger clone differs from this one at a single base, so this may be a read error. This chain connects TRBV7-2 to TRBJ1-1; 8 nucleotides align to TRBD1. The germline CDR1 and CDR2 sequences are SGHTA and FQGNSA. The CDR3 is 13 amino acids. CDR3 amino acids: CASSSITTGAASF. In DNA, the CDR3 is TGTGCCAGCAGCTCCATCACGACAGGGGCGGCTTCCTTT.

This clonotype came up many times. The genes are TRBV6-1 and TRBJ1-2; 7 nucleotides align to TRBD1. The CDR3 loop spans 12 amino acids. The ends lost 8 bases at V and 5 bases at J; junction bases unmatched: 5. Germline V lookup: CDR1 MNHNS, CDR2 SASEGT. The CDR3 coding sequence is TGTGCCAGCGTGGGACAGCTATATGGCTACACCTTC. As protein: CASVGQLYGYTF.

This clonotype was seen ten or more times. The rearrangement uses TRBV29-1 and TRBJ1-2; TRBD1 might be the D (6 bases). Trimming pared 6 bases from V and 3 bases from J, leaving 14 bases between. Germline values: CDR1 SQVTM, CDR2 ANQGSEA. The CDR3 extends over 13 amino acids. CDR3 sequence reads: CSVGGGGHYGYTF. CDR3 DNA: TGCAGCGTCGGGGGAGGGGGACACTATGGCTACACCTTC.

In DNA form, the CDR3 reads TGTGCCAGCAGCTTGCTCACCTGGGACTATGGCGGAGCTTTCTTT. This translates into CASSLLTWDYGGAFF. The chain recombines TRBV7-9 with TRBJ1-1; D is possibly TRBD1 (5 bases). Germline V gene data show CDR1 as SEHNR and CDR2 as FQNEAQ (reference sequence). V lost 3 bases to trimming and J lost 10 bases, with 21 bases between them. The CDR3 covers 15 residues.